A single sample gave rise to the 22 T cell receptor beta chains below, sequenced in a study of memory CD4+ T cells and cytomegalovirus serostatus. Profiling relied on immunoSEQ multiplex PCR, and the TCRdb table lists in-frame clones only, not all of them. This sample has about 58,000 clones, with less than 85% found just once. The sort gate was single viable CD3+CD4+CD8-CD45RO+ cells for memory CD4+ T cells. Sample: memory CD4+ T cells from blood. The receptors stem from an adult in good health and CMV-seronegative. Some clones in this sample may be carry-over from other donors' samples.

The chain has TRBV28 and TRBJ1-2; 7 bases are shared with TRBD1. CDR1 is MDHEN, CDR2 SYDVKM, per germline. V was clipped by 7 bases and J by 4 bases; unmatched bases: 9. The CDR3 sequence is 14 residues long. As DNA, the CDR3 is TGTGCCAGCAATCGAGACCAGGGGGGCTATGGCTACACCTTC. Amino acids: CASNRDQGGYGYTF.

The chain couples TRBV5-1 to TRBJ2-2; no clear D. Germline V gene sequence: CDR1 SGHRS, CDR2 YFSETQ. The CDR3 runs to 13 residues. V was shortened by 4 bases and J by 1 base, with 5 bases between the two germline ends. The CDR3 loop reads CASSAVNTGELFF. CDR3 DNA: TGCGCCAGCAGCGCGGTGAACACCGGGGAGCTGTTTTTT.

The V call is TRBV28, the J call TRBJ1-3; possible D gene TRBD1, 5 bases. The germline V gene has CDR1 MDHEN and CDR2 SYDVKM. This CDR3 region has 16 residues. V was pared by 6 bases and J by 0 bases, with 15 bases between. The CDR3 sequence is CASRLLRGISGNTIYF. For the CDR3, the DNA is TGTGCCAGCAGGCTCCTTCGGGGGATCTCTGGAAACACCATATATTTT.

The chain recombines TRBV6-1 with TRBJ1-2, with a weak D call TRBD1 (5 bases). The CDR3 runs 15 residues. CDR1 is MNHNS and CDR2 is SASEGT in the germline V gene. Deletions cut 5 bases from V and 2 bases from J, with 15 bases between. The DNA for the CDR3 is TGTGCCAGCAGTAACCGGGACGAAGGAAACTATGGCTACACCTTC. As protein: CASSNRDEGNYGYTF.

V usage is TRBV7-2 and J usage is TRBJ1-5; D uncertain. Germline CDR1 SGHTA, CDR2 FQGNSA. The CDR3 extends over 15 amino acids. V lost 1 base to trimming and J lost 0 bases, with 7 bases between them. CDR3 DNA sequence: TGTGCCAGCAGCTTAGACAGAAATAGCAATCAGCCCCAGCATTTT. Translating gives CASSLDRNSNQPQHF.

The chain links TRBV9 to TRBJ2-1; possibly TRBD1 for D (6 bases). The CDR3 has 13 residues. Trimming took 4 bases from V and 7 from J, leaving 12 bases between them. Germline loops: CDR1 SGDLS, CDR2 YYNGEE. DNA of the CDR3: TGTGCCAGCAGCCCCGGGACAACTAATGAGCAGTTCTTC. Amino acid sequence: CASSPGTTNEQFF.

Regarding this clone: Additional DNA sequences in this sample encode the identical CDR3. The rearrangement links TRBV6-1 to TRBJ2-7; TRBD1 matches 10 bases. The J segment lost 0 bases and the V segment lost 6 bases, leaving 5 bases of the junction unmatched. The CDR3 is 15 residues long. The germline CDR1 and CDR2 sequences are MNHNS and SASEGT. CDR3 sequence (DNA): TGTGCCAGCAGACCCAGGACAGGGGGCTCCTACGAGCAGTACTTC. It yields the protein CASRPRTGGSYEQYF.

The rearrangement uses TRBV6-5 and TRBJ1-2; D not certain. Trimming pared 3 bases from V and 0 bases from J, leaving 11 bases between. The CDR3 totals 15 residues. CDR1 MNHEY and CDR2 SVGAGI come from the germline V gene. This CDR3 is CASSYSSLANYGYTF. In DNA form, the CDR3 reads TGTGCCAGCAGTTATTCCTCCCTAGCTAACTATGGCTACACCTTC.

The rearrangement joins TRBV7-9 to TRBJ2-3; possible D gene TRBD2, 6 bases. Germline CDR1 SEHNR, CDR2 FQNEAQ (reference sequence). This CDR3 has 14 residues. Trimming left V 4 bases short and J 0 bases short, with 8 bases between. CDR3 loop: CASSWRVSTDTQYF. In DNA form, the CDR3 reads TGTGCCAGCAGCTGGAGGGTTAGCACAGATACGCAGTATTTT.

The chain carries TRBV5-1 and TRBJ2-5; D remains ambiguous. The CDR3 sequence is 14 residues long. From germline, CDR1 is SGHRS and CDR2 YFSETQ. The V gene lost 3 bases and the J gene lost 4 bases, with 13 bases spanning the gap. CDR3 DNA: TGCGCCAGCAGCTCGCTCGGCACCGGAGAGACCCAGTACTTC. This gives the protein CASSSLGTGETQYF.

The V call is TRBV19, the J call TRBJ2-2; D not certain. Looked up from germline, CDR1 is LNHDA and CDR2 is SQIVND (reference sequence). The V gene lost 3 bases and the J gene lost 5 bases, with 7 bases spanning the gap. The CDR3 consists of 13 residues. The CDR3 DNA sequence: TGTGCCAGTAGTATGATGAGTACCGGGGAGCTGTTTTTT. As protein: CASSMMSTGELFF.

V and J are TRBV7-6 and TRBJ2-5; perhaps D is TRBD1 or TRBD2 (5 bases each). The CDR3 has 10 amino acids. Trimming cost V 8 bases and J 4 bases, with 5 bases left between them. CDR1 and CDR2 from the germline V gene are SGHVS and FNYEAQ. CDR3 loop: CASGGETQYF. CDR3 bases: TGTGCCAGCGGGGGAGAGACCCAGTACTTC.

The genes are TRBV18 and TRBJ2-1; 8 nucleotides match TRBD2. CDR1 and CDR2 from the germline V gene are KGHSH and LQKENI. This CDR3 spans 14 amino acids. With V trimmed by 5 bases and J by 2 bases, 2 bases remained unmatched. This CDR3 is CASSAGGAYNEQFF. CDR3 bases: TGTGCCAGCTCAGCGGGAGGTGCCTACAATGAGCAGTTCTTC.

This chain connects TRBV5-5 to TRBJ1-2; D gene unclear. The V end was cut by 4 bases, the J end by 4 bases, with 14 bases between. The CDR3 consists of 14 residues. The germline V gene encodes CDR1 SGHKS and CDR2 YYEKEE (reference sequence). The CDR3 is CASSHRAPGYGYTF. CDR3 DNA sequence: TGTGCCAGCAGCCACCGGGCCCCCGGCTATGGCTACACCTTC.

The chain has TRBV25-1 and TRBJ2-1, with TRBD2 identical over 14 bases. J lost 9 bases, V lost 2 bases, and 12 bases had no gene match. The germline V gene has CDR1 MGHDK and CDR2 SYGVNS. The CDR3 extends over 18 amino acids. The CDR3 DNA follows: TGTGCCAGCAGTGAAGGGACAGGGGGACTAGCGGGAGTACGTGAGCAGTTCTTC. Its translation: CASSEGTGGLAGVREQFF.

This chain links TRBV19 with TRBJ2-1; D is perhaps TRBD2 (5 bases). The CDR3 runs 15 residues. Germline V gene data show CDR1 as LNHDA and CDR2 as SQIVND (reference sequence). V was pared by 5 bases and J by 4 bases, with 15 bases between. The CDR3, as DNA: TGTGCCAGTAGTGAGGGCCTACAAAGGTACAATGAGCAGTTCTTC. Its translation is CASSEGLQRYNEQFF.

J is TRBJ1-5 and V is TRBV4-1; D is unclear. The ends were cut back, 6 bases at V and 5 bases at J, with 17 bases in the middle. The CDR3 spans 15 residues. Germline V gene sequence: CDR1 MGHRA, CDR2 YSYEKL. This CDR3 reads CASSATPTPYQPQHF. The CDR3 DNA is TGCGCCAGCAGTGCGACACCCACCCCGTATCAGCCCCAGCATTTT.

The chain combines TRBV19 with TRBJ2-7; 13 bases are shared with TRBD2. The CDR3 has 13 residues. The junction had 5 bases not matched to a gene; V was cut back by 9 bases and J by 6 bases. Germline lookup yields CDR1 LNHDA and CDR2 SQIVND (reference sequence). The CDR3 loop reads CASGTSGNREQYF. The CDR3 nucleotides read TGTGCCAGCGGGACTAGCGGGAATCGCGAGCAGTACTTC.

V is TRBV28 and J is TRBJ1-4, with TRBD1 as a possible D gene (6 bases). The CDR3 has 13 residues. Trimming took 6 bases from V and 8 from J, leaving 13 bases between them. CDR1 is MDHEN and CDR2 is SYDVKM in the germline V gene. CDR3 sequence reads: CASRLAGEEKLFF. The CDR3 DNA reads TGTGCCAGCAGGCTCGCAGGGGAAGAAAAACTGTTTTTT. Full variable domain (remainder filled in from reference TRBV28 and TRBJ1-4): DVKVTQSSRYLVKRTGEKVFLECVQDMDHENMFWYRQDPGLGLRLIYFSYDVKMKEKGDIPEGYSVSREKKERFSLILESASTNQTSMYLCASRLAGEEKLFFGSGTQLSVL.

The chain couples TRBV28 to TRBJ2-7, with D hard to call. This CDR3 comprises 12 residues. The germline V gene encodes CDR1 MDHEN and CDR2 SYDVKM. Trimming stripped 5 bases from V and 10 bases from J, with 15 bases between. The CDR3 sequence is CASSNVQVYQYF. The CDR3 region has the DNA TGTGCCAGCAGTAACGTCCAGGTATATCAGTACTTC. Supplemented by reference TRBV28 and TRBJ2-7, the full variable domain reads DVKVTQSSRYLVKRTGEKVFLECVQDMDHENMFWYRQDPGLGLRLIYFSYDVKMKEKGDIPEGYSVSREKKERFSLILESASTNQTSMYLCASSNVQVYQYFGPGTRLTVT.

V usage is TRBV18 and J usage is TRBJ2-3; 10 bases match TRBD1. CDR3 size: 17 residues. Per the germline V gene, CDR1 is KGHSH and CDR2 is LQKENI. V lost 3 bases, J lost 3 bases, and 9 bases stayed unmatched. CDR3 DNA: TGTGCCAGCTCACCGCGATTGGGACAGGGGAGGACAGATACGCAGTATTTT. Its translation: CASSPRLGQGRTDTQYF.

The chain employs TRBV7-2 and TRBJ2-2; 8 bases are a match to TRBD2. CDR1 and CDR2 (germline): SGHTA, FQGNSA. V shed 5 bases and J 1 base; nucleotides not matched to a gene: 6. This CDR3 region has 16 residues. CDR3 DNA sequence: TGTGCCAGCAGCCCCCGTAGCGGGAAGAACACCGGGGAGCTGTTTTTT. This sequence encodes CASSPRSGKNTGELFF. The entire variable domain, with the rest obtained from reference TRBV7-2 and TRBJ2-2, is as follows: GAGVSQSPSNKVTEKGKDVELRCDPISGHTALYWYRQSLGQGLEFLIYFQGNSAPDKSGLPSDRFSAERTGGSVSTLTIQRTQQEDSAVYLCASSPRSGKNTGELFFGEGSRLTVL.